These 20 T cell receptor beta chains were sequenced from one sample in a study of patients and donors after allogeneic stem cell transplantation. TCRdb reprocessed the RT-PCR reads with MiXCR, giving one entry per CDR3 protein. The table lists about 160,000 distinct CDR3 sequences, approximately 25% of them singletons, with around 26% in the top ten. Material: blood, either unsorted or a sorted T cell fraction (not recorded which). The receptor source for this set is a human donor who was either an allogeneic HSCT recipient or a stem cell or donor lymphocyte infusion donor (not recorded which). It is not recorded whose cells these are; they may come from a transplant donor.

This clonotype showed up many times. The V call is TRBV12-3 or TRBV12-4, the J call TRBJ1-1; TRBD1 aligns across 7 bases. The V segment lost 3 bases and the J segment 6 bases; nucleotides outside the gene matches: 7. The CDR3 is made up of 14 amino acids. CDR3 protein: CASSLRQGDAEAFF. The CDR3 DNA is TGTGCCAGCAGTTTGAGACAGGGAGATGCTGAAGCTTTCTTT.

The rearrangement uses TRBV12-3 or TRBV12-4 and TRBJ2-1; D may be TRBD1 (5 bases). V lost 8 bases and J lost 7, with 21 bases in between. This CDR3 has 15 residues. The CDR3 loop reads CASRLGPWDWNEQFF. For the CDR3, the DNA is TGTGCCAGCCGCCTGGGGCCCTGGGATTGGAATGAGCAGTTCTTC.

This clonotype has only a few counts. The V and J genes are TRBV18 and TRBJ2-7; D perhaps matches TRBD1 (5 bases). V lost 5 bases and J lost 3, with 20 bases in between. This CDR3 spans 16 amino acids. Germline CDR1 KGHSH, CDR2 LQKENI. The CDR3 DNA sequence: TGTGCCAGCTCAATTCAAAAACGGCAGGGCATCTACGAGCAGTACTTC. Its protein is CASSIQKRQGIYEQYF.

This clonotype was observed a few times. This chain joins TRBV5-4 and TRBJ2-3; maybe TRBD1 (5 bases). Trimming shortened V by 6 bases and J by 2 bases, and 16 bases separated the two germline ends. The CDR3 consists of 15 residues. CDR1 SGHNT and CDR2 YYREEE come from the germline V gene (reference sequence). In nucleotides, the CDR3 is TGTGCCAGCAACCAGACAGTTTGGAACACAGATACGCAGTATTTT. Translating it yields CASNQTVWNTDTQYF.

This clonotype was counted only a few times. The V and J genes are TRBV5-5 and TRBJ2-3; 8 positions match TRBD2. CDR1 is SGHKS, CDR2 YYEKEE, per germline (reference sequence). J lost 0 bases, V lost 6 bases, and 21 bases had no gene match. This CDR3 has 20 amino acids. This CDR3 is CASNLPAGDQRSISTDTQYF. For the CDR3, the DNA is TGTGCCAGCAACCTGCCAGCGGGGGACCAACGATCAATTAGCACAGATACGCAGTATTTT.

This clonotype was seen a handful of times. The V call is TRBV5-5, the J call TRBJ1-5; TRBD1 aligns across 8 bases. CDR1 and CDR2 (germline): SGHKS, YYEKEE (reference sequence). CDR3 length: 15 amino acids. Losses at the gene ends were 4 bases for V and 3 bases for J; bases not matched to a gene: 6. The CDR3 sequence is CASSPGTGLNQPQHF. The CDR3 DNA follows: TGTGCCAGCAGCCCCGGGACAGGCCTCAATCAGCCCCAGCATTTT.

The chain has TRBV12-3 or TRBV12-4 and TRBJ2-7, with D unresolved. The CDR3 sequence is 13 residues long. V lost 6 bases to trimming and J lost 2 bases, with 11 bases between them. The CDR3 nucleotides are TGTGCCAGCAGCCCCCAACGGCCCTACGAGCAGTACTTC. Translating it yields CASSPQRPYEQYF.

This rearrangement joins TRBV6-2 or TRBV6-3 to TRBJ2-1; no firm D call. The V gene's germline CDR1 is MNHEY and CDR2 SVGEGT. This CDR3 comprises 13 residues. Trimming took 2 bases from V and 11 from J, leaving 13 bases between them. The CDR3 region is CASSYVSGIKQFF. CDR3 nucleotide sequence: TGTGCCAGCAGTTACGTTTCTGGAATTAAGCAGTTCTTC.

The chain employs TRBV7-9 and TRBJ2-2, with unresolved D. Trimming pared 3 bases from V and 3 bases from J, leaving 8 bases between. CDR1 is SEHNR, CDR2 FQNEAQ, per germline (reference sequence). CDR3 length equals 14 residues. The chain's CDR3 is CASSFKTDTGELFF. CDR3 DNA sequence: TGTGCCAGCAGCTTCAAAACTGACACCGGGGAGCTGTTTTTT.

This clonotype was counted only a few times. The chain joins TRBV7-2 to TRBJ2-5, with D perhaps TRBD1 (5 bases). Between the trimmed V and J ends, which lost 5 bases and 1 base, there was a span of 11 bases. The CDR3 runs to 14 residues. From germline, CDR1 is SGHTA and CDR2 FQGNSA. CDR3 bases: TGTGCCAGCAGCCCCAGGGTAGCCCAAGAGACCCAGTACTTC. As protein: CASSPRVAQETQYF.

This clonotype was found a few times. The V and J genes are TRBV6-2 or TRBV6-3 and TRBJ1-2; D gene ambiguous. V lost 6 bases and J lost 3, with 11 bases in between. The CDR3 is made up of 13 amino acids. Germline V gene data show CDR1 as MNHEY and CDR2 as SVGEGT. The CDR3 coding sequence is TGTGCCAGCAGCAGGCCACTTTACTATGGCTACACCTTC. As protein: CASSRPLYYGYTF.

This clonotype has at least ten counts. This chain's CDR3 is CSARDRGQPQHF. In nucleotides, the CDR3 is TGCAGTGCTAGAGATAGGGGTCAGCCCCAGCATTTT. The chain has TRBV20-1 and TRBJ1-5; perhaps TRBD1 as D (5 bases). The V gene lost 0 bases and the J gene lost 6 bases, with 6 bases spanning the gap. There are 12 residues in the CDR3. The germline CDR1 and CDR2 sequences are DFQATT and SNEGSKA (reference sequence).

This clonotype was observed a handful of times. The rearrangement links TRBV7-9 to TRBJ1-2, with D maybe TRBD1 (5 bases). V was clipped by 5 bases and J by 8 bases, with 15 bases between them. Germline CDR1 is SEHNR and CDR2 is FQNEAQ (reference sequence). This CDR3 comprises 13 residues. The DNA for the CDR3 is TGTGCCAGCAGCCGGACACCGTCAGAGGGCTACACCTTC. It yields the protein CASSRTPSEGYTF.

The chain uses TRBV29-1 and TRBJ2-5, with 11 bases identical to TRBD1. V shed 6 bases, J shed 5 bases, and the junction held 8 bases outside the gene matches. The CDR3 contains 14 residues. Germline assignment: CDR1 SQVTM and CDR2 ANQGSEA. CDR3 coding DNA: TGCAGCGTAGCTGGACAGGGGGCGCGGGAGACCCAGTACTTC. Translated: CSVAGQGARETQYF.

This clonotype was counted a few times. The V gene is TRBV20-1, the J gene TRBJ1-2, with 9 bases identical to TRBD1. The CDR3 is made up of 17 amino acids. With V trimmed by 6 bases and J by 4 bases, 18 bases remained unmatched. In germline, CDR1 is DFQATT, CDR2 SNEGSKA (reference sequence). For the CDR3, the DNA is TGCAGTGCCATAAAAAGCTCAGCCGGGACAGGGCCCTATGGCTACACCTTC. Encoded protein: CSAIKSSAGTGPYGYTF.

This clonotype was observed many times. The genes are TRBV10-2 and TRBJ2-3; D unresolved. From germline, CDR1 is WSHSY and CDR2 SAAADI. V lost 3 bases and J lost 0, with 4 bases in between. This CDR3 spans 13 amino acids. The CDR3 bases are TGCGCCAGCAGTGATCCGAGCACAGATACGCAGTATTTT. This gives the protein CASSDPSTDTQYF.

This clonotype was observed at least ten times. The chain carries TRBV12-3 or TRBV12-4 and TRBJ1-3; D is unresolved. CDR3 length: 15 amino acids. The V end was cut by 8 bases, the J end by 4 bases, with 18 bases between. CDR3 amino acids: CASPGSEINGNTIYF. CDR3 sequence (DNA): TGTGCCAGCCCTGGCTCCGAAATTAACGGAAACACCATATATTTT.

This clonotype was counted a few times. V is TRBV20-1 and J is TRBJ1-2; 7 bases are shared with TRBD1. Trimming cost V 0 bases and J 2 bases; bases outside gene matches: 3. The germline gives CDR1 DFQATT, CDR2 SNEGSKA (reference sequence). The CDR3 is 14 residues long. The CDR3 nucleotides are TGCAGTGCTAGAGAGGCGGACAGGAACTATGGCTACACCTTC. Its translation: CSAREADRNYGYTF.

The chain uses TRBV25-1 and TRBJ2-7; 14 bases line up with TRBD2. The CDR3 is 13 amino acids. Germline CDR1 and CDR2: MGHDK and SYGVNS. V shed 8 bases and J 3 bases; nucleotides not matched to a gene: 0. CDR3 amino acids: CASGLAGGYEQYF. DNA of the CDR3: TGTGCCAGCGGACTAGCGGGAGGCTACGAGCAGTACTTC.

The genes are TRBV12-3 or TRBV12-4 and TRBJ2-3, with D maybe TRBD2 (7 bases). Trimming took 3 bases from V and 7 from J, leaving 14 bases between them. This CDR3 region has 14 residues. CDR3 residues: CASSFGGGGYTQYF. The CDR3 DNA reads TGTGCCAGCAGTTTTGGGGGAGGGGGGTATACGCAGTATTTT.